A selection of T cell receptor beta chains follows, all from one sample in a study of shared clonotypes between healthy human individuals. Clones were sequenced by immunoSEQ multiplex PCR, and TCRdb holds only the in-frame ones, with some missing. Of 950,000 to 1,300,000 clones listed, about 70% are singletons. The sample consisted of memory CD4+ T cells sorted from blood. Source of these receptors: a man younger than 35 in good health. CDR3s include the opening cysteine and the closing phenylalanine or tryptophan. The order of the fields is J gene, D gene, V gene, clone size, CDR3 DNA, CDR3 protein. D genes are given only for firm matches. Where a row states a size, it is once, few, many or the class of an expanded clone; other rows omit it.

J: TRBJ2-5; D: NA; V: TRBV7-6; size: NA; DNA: TGTGCCAGCAGTTTAAAGGTTACGGGGGAGACCCAGTACTTC; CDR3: CASSLKVTGETQYF
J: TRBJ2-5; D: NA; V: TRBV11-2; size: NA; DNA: TGTGCCAGCAGCTCCCCTCGACAAGAGACCCAGTACTTC; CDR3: CASSSPRQETQYF
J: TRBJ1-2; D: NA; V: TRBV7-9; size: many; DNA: TGTGCCAGCAGCTCCAACGCGCTCTCAACGGGTTTTGGCTACACCTTC; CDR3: CASSSNALSTGFGYTF
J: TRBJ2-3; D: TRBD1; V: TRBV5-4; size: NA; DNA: TGTGCCAGCAGCTCCGGACAGGGAACCACAGATACGCAGTATTTT; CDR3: CASSSGQGTTDTQYF
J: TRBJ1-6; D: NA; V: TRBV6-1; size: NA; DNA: TGTGCCAGCAGAGGACAGAAATATAATTCACCCCTCCACTTT; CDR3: CASRGQKYNSPLHF
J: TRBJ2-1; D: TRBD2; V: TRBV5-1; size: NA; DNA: TGCGCCAGCAGCTTGATCCGGGAGGATGAGCAGTTCTTC; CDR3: CASSLIREDEQFF
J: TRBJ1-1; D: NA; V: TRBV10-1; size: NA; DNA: TGCGCCACCAGGGCAGGTCGCATGAACACTGAAGCTTTCTTT; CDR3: CATRAGRMNTEAFF
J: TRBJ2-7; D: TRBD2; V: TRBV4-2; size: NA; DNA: TGTGCCAGCAGCCAAGATTGGGGACTAGCGGGGGCGAAACAGTACTTC; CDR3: CASSQDWGLAGAKQYF
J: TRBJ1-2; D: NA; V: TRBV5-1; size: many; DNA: TGCGCCAGCAGCTTGGAAAGGCCTTCCTATGGCTACACCTTC; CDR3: CASSLERPSYGYTF
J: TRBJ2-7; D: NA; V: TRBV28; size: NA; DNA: TGTGCCAGCAGCTCAGGGTCCTGGTACGAGCAGTACTTC; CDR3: CASSSGSWYEQYF
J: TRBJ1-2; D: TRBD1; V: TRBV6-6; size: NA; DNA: TGTGCCAGCAGTTACACAGGGGGCTCGGCCTCCTACACCTTC; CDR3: CASSYTGGSASYTF
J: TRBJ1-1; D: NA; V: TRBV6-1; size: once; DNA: TGTGCCAGCAGTGAATTTGGCGACTCGGGCGGAGCTTTCTTT; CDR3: CASSEFGDSGGAFF
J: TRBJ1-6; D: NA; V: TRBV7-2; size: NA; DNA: TGTGCCAGCAGCTTACAGAATTATAATTCACCCCTCCACTTT; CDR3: CASSLQNYNSPLHF
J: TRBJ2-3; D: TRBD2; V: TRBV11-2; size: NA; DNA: TGTGCCAGCAGCCACCGACTAGCGGGGGGTATAGATACGCAGTATTTT; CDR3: CASSHRLAGGIDTQYF
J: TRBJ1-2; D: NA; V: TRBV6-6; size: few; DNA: TGTGCCAGCAGTCCATCGGGGGGGTCAAGGGACTATGGCTACACCTTC; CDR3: CASSPSGGSRDYGYTF
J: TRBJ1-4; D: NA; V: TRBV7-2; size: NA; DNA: TGTGCCAGCAGCCCGAGGCCGGGAGGGAAAGGAGAAAAACTGTTTTTT; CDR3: CASSPRPGGKGEKLFF
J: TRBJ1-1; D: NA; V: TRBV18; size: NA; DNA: TGTGCCAGCTCATATGGTGGAAGATCCAACACTGAAGCTTTCTTT; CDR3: CASSYGGRSNTEAFF
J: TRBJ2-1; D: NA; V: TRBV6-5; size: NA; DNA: TGTGCCAGCAAGCAGAACAGGGTCTCCTACAATGAGCAGTTCTTC; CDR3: CASKQNRVSYNEQFF
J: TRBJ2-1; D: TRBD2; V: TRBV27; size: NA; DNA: TGTGCCAGCACTCCACTAGCGGGGGTTTCCTACAATGAGCAGTTCTTC; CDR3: CASTPLAGVSYNEQFF
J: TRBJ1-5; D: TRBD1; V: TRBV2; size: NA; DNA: TGTGCCAGCAGGGCGGGACAGGACAATCAGCCCCAGCATTTT; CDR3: CASRAGQDNQPQHF
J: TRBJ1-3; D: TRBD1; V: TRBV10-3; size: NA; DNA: TGTGCCATCAAAACGACAGGGATCTCTGGAAACACCATATATTTT; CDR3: CAIKTTGISGNTIYF
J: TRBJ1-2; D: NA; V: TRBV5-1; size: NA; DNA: TGCGCCAGCAGCCCATGGGACGGTTATGGCTACACCTTC; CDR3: CASSPWDGYGYTF
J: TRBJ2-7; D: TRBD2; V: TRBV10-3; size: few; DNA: TGTGCCATCAGTGGTAGGACTAGCGGGAGCGGCGAGCAGTACTTC; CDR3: CAISGRTSGSGEQYF
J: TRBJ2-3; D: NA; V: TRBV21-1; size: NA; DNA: TGTGCCACCGCTATGACGGGGGGGGGCACAGATACGCAGTATTTT; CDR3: CATAMTGGGTDTQYF
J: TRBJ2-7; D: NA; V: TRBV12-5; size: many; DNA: TGTGCTAGTGGTTTGGTACGAGAGCGGAGACGGTACGAGCAGTACTTC; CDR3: CASGLVRERRRYEQYF
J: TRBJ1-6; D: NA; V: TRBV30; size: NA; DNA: TGTGCCTGGAGTGGACCCAATAATTCACCCCTCCACTTT; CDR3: CAWSGPNNSPLHF
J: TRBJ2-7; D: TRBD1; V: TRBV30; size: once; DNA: TGTGCCTGGAGAAGGGACAGAGCCTCCTACGAGCAGTACTTC; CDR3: CAWRRDRASYEQYF
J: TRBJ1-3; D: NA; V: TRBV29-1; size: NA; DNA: TGCAGCGTTTTGGAGGGAACTGGGGGAAACACCATATATTTT; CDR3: CSVLEGTGGNTIYF
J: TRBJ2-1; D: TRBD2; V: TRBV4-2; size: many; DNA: TGTGCCAGCAGCCAAGCCGCCGTAGCGGGGGGTTTCGATGAGCAGTTCTTC; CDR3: CASSQAAVAGGFDEQFF
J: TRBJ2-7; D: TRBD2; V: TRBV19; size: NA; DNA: TGTGCCAGTAGTATGCCCCCGGGACTGCCGACTAGCGGGGCTTTCGCCGAGCAGTACTTC; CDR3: CASSMPPGLPTSGAFAEQYF
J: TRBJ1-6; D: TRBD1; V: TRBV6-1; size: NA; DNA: TGTGCCAGCAGTGCGAAATCGGGACAGCCGAATTCACCCCTCCACTTT; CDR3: CASSAKSGQPNSPLHF
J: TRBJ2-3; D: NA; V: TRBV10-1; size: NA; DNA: TGCGCCAGCAGTGCCGCGGGGAGCACAGATACGCAGTATTTT; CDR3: CASSAAGSTDTQYF
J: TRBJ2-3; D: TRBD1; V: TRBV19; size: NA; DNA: TGTGCCAGTAGAAACAGGGGGCGCACAGATACGCAGTATTTT; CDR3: CASRNRGRTDTQYF
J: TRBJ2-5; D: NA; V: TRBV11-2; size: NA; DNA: TGTGCCAGCAGCTCGTCACAGGGAGGAGGGGAGACCCAGTACTTC; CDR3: CASSSSQGGGETQYF
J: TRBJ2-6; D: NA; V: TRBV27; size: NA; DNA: TGTGCCCCAGCAGGACGGAGCTCTGGGGCCAACGTCCTGACTTTC; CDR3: CAPAGRSSGANVLTF
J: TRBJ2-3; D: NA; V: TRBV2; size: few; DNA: TGTGCCAGCGTGTCAGAGGGCACAGATACGCAGTATTTT; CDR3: CASVSEGTDTQYF
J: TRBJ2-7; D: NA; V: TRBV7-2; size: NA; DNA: TGTGCCAGCAGCTTAGAGCAGGGACCCTACGAGCAGTACTTC; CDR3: CASSLEQGPYEQYF
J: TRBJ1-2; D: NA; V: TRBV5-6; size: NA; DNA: TGTGCCAGCAGCTTTATACAGGCCCTTAACTATGGCTACACCTTC; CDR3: CASSFIQALNYGYTF